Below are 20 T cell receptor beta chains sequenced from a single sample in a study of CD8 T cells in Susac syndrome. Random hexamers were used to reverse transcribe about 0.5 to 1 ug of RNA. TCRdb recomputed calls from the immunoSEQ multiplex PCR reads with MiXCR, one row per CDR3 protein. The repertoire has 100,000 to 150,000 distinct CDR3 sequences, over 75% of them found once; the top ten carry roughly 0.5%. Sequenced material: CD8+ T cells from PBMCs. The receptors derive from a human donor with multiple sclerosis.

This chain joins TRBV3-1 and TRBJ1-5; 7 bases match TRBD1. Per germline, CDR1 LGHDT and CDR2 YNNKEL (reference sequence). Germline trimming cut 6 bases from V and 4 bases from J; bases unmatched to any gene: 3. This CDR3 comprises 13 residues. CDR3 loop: CASSGDSNQPQHF. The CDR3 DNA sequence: TGTGCCAGCAGTGGGGACAGTAATCAGCCCCAGCATTTT.

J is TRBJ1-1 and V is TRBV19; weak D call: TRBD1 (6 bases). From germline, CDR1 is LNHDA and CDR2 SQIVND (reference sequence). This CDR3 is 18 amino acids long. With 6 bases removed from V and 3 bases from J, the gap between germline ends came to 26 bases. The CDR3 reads CASRKRTGRVIQDTEAFF. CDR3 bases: TGTGCCAGTAGGAAACGAACAGGGAGGGTTATTCAAGACACTGAAGCTTTCTTT.

The CDR3 coding sequence is TGTGCCAGCAGCCAAGCCACAGGGGGAACGGAGACCCAGTACTTC. It is translated as CASSQATGGTETQYF. The V call is TRBV14, the J call TRBJ2-5; 8 nucleotides align to TRBD1. After removal of 1 base from V and 5 bases from J, the junction contained 6 bases not matched to a gene. The germline CDR1 and CDR2 sequences are SGHDN and FVKESK. This CDR3 contains 15 residues.

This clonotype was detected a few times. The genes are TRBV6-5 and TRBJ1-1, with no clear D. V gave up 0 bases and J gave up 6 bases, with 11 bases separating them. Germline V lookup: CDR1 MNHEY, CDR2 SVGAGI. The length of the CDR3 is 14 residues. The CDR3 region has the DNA TGTGCCAGCAGTTACTCGGGAAAATTTTCTGAAGCTTTCTTT. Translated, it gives CASSYSGKFSEAFF.

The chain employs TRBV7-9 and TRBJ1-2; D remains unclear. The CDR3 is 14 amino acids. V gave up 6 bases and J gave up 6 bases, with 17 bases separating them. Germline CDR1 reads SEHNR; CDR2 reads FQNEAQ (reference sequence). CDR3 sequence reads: CASSLSYDKNGYTF. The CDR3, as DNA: TGTGCCAGCAGTTTAAGTTATGACAAAAATGGCTACACCTTC.

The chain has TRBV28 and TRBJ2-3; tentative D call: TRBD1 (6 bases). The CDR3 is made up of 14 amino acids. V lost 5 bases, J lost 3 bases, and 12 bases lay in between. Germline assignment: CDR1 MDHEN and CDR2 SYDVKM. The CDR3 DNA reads TGTGCCAGCAGTGAGGGGACATTAACAGATACGCAGTATTTT. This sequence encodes CASSEGTLTDTQYF.

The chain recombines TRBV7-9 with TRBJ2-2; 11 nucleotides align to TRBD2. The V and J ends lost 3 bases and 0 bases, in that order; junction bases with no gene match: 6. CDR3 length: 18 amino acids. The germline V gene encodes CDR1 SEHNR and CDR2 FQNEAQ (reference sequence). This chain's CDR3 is CASSFASGRYTNTGELFF. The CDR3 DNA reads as TGTGCCAGCAGCTTTGCTAGCGGGAGGTACACGAACACCGGGGAGCTGTTTTTT. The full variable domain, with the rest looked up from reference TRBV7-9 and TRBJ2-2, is DTGVSQNPRHKITKRGQNVTFRCDPISEHNRLYWYRQTLGQGPEFLTYFQNEAQLEKSRLLSDRFSAERPKGSFSTLEIQRTEQGDSAMYLCASSFASGRYTNTGELFFGEGSRLTVL.

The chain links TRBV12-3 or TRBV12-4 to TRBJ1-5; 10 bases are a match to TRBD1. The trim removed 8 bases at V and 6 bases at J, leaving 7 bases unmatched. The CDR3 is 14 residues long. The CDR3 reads CASLDRGKVQPQHF. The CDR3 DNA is TGTGCCAGCTTGGACAGGGGGAAAGTTCAGCCCCAGCATTTT.

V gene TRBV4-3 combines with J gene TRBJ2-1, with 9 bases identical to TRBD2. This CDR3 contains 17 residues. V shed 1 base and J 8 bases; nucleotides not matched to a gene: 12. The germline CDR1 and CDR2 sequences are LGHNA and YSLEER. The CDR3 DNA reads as TGCGCCAGCAGCCAAGGTGTGGCGGGAGGGCCTAGTCATGAGCAGTTCTTC. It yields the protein CASSQGVAGGPSHEQFF.

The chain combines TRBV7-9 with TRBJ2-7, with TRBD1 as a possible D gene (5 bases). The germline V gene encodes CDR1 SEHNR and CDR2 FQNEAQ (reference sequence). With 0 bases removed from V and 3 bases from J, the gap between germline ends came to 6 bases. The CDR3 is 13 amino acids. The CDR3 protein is CASSLAGDYEQYV. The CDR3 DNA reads TGTGCCAGCAGCTTAGCAGGGGACTACGAGCAGTACGTC.

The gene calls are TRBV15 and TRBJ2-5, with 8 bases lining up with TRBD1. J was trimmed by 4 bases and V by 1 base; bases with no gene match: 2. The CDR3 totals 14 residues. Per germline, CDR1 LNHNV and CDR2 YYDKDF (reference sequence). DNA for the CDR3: TGTGCCACCAGCAGAGCCAGGGGGCGAGAGACCCAGTACTTC. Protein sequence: CATSRARGRETQYF. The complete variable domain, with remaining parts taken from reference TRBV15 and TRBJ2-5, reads DAMVIQNPRYQVTQFGKPVTLSCSQTLNHNVMYWYQQKSSQAPKLLFHYYDKDFNNEADTPDNFQSRRPNTSFCFLDIRSPGLGDTAMYLCATSRARGRETQYFGPGTRLLVL.

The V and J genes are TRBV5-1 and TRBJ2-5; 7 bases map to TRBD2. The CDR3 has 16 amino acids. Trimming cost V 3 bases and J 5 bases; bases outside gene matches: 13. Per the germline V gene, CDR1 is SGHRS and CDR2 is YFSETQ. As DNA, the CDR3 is TGCGCCAGCAGCTGGCTCCGGGACCCCGGGAGGGAGACCCAGTACTTC. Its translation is CASSWLRDPGRETQYF.

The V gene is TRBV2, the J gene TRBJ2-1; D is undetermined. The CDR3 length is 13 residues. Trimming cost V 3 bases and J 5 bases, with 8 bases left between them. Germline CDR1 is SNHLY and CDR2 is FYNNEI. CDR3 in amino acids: CASSDVGNNEQFF. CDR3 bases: TGTGCCAGCAGTGACGTGGGGAACAATGAGCAGTTCTTC. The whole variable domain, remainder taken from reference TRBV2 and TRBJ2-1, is EPEVTQTPSHQVTQMGQEVILRCVPISNHLYFYWYRQILGQKVEFLVSFYNNEISEKSEIFDDQFSVERPDGSNFTLKIRSTKLEDSAMYFCASSDVGNNEQFFGPGTRLTVL.

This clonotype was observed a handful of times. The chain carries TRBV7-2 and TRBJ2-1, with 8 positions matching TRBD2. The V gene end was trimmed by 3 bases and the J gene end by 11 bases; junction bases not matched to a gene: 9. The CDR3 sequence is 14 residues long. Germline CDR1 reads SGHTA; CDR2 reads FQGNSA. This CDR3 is CASSFGTRRDKQFF. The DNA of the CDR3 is TGTGCCAGCAGCTTTGGGACTAGAAGGGATAAGCAGTTCTTC.

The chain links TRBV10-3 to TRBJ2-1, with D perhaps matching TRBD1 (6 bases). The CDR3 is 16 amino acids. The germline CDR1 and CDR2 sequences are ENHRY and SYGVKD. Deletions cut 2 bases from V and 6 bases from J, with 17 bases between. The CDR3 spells CAISESWQGSGNEQFF. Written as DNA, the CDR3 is TGTGCCATCAGTGAGAGCTGGCAGGGGTCGGGCAATGAGCAGTTCTTC.

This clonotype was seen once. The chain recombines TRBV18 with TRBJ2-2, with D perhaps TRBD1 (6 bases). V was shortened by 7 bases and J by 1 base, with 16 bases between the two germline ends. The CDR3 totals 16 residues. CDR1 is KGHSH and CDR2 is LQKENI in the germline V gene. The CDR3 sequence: CASYLGALVNTGELFF. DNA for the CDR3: TGTGCCAGCTACCTGGGGGCCCTCGTGAACACCGGGGAGCTGTTTTTT.

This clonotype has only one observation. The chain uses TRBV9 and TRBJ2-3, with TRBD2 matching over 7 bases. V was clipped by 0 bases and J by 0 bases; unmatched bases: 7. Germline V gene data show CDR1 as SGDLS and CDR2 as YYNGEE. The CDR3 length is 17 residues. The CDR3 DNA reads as TGTGCCAGCAGCGTAGGAGTTTGGGGGGGAAGCACAGATACGCAGTATTTT. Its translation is CASSVGVWGGSTDTQYF.

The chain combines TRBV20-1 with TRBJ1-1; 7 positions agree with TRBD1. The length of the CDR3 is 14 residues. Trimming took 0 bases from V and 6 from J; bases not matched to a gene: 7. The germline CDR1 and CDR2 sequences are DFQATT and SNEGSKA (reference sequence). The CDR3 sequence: CSARDNNRGSEAFF. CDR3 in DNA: TGCAGTGCTAGAGATAATAACAGGGGCTCTGAAGCTTTCTTT.

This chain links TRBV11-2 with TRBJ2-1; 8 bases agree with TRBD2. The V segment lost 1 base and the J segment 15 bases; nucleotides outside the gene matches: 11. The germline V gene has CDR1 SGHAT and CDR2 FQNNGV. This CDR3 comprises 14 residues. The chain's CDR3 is CASSLASGTGGVFF. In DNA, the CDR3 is TGTGCCAGCAGCTTAGCTTCCGGGACGGGGGGGGTGTTCTTC.

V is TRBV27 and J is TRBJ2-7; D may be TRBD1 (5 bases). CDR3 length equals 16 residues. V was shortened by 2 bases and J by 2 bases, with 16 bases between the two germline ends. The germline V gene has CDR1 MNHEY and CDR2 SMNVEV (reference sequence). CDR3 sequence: CASSLITRSGPYEQYF. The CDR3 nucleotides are TGTGCCAGCAGTTTAATCACGCGCTCAGGGCCCTACGAGCAGTACTTC.